The clone carrying this TCR beta chain was picked up many times. The antigen remains unidentified. CDR3 and TCR beta VDJ profiling relied on genomic DNA as the template. TCRdb independently ran MiXCR on the reads; one entry per CDR3 protein. The profile shows 200,000 or so distinct CDR3 sequences, 40% to 50% of them singletons. These data originate in a study of CD8+CD57+ T cells in acquired aplastic anemia. Findings of the study overall: Between patients and controls, approximately 29 CD8+ CDR3 sequences were found in common.

Deletions cut 7 bases from V and 6 bases from J, with 15 bases between. The CDR3 has 14 amino acids. Germline-derived CDR1 and CDR2 are SNHLY and FYNNEI. For sequencing, patients were chosen who had shown expansion of CD8+CD57+ cells by flow cytometry. The chain recombines TRBV2 with TRBJ2-2; no clear D. Sequences were obtained from sorted CD4+, CD8+, or CD8+CD57+ T cells (not recorded which) from PBMCs. The receptor's source is a human donor with aplastic anemia. CDR3 region: CASTLHNLPGELFF. The CDR3 bases are TGTGCCAGCACCCTACATAATCTCCCCGGGGAGCTGTTTTTT. The full variable domain, in which reference TRBV2 and TRBJ2-2 provide the parts outside the CDR3, is EPEVTQTPSHQVTQMGQEVILRCVPISNHLYFYWYRQILGQKVEFLVSFYNNEISEKSEIFDDQFSVERPDGSNFTLKIRSTKLEDSAMYFCASTLHNLPGELFFGEGSRLTVL.